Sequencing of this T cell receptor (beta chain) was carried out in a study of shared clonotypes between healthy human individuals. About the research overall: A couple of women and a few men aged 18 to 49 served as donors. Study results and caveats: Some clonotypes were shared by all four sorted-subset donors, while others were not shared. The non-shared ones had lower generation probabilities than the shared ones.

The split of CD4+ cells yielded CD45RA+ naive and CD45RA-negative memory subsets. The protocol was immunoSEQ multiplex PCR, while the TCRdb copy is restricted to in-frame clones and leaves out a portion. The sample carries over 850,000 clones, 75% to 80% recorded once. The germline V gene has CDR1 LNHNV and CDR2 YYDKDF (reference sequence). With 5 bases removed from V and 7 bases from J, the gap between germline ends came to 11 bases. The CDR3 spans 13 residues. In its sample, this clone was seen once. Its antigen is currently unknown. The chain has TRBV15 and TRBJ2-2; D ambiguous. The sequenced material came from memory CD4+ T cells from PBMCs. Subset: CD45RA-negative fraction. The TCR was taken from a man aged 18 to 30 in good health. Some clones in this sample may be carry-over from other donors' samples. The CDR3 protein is CATSPASRGELFF. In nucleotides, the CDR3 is TGTGCCACCAGCCCCGCCTCGCGCGGGGAGCTGTTTTTT.